Listed below are T cell receptor beta chains from one sample, sequenced in a study of T cell responses to AZD1222 COVID-19 vaccine. Method: immunoSEQ multiplex PCR; TCRdb's copy keeps in-frame clones and lacks some. The table lists some 60,000 clones, about 74% of them singletons. The input for sequencing was peripheral blood, taken 28 days after the second AZD1222 dose. These receptors came from an adult who received the AZD1222 COVID-19 vaccine. The CDR3 runs from the conserved cysteine through the conserved F or W. The D gene is left open where the match is weak. For some rows the clone size is stated as once, few or many, or as a class when expanded; others skip it.

v_call	d_call	j_call	clone_size	cdr3_aa	cdr3_nt
TRBV7-2	TRBD2	TRBJ2-3	-	CASSLGASGGARTDTQYF	TGTGCCAGCAGCTTAGGGGCTAGCGGGGGAGCTCGCACAGATACGCAGTATTTT
TRBV7-9	-	TRBJ1-2	few	CASSLEGSGYTF	TGTGCCAGCAGCTTAGAGGGCAGCGGCTACACCTTC
TRBV6-1	-	TRBJ1-2	once	CASSDGPKGGYGYTF	TGTGCCAGCAGTGATGGCCCAAAAGGAGGTTATGGCTACACCTTC
TRBV18	TRBD2	TRBJ2-1	-	CASTVLAGDYNEQFF	TGTGCCAGCACGGTACTAGCGGGGGATTACAATGAGCAGTTCTTC
TRBV2	-	TRBJ1-1	-	CASSGWTGPVAFF	TGTGCCAGCAGTGGCTGGACGGGGCCCGTAGCTTTCTTT
TRBV4-1	-	TRBJ2-1	-	CASSQDLGGLYNEQFF	TGCGCCAGCAGCCAAGATCTAGGGGGGCTCTACAATGAGCAGTTCTTC
TRBV19	TRBD2	TRBJ2-1	few	CASSIGPGGTYNEQFF	TGTGCCAGTAGTATCGGTCCGGGGGGGACCTACAATGAGCAGTTCTTC
TRBV7-8	-	TRBJ1-6	once	CASSLARAGNSPLHF	TGTGCCAGCAGCTTAGCCCGGGCAGGGAATTCACCCCTCCACTTT
TRBV11-1	-	TRBJ2-5	-	CASRRAGRPQETQYF	TGTGCCAGCAGGAGGGCAGGCCGACCCCAAGAGACCCAGTACTTC
TRBV11-2	-	TRBJ2-3	-	CASSFRGGVADTQYF	TGTGCCAGCAGCTTCCGGGGCGGGGTCGCAGATACGCAGTATTTT
TRBV12-3/TRBV12-4	-	TRBJ1-2	-	CASSPTGLYGYTF	TGTGCCAGCAGTCCAACAGGACTCTATGGCTACACCTTC
TRBV5-1	-	TRBJ2-3	-	CASSVGRGATDTQYF	TGCGCCAGCAGCGTCGGCAGGGGGGCCACAGATACGCAGTATTTT
TRBV28	-	TRBJ1-2	-	CASSFGDAGPTVNGYTF	TGTGCCAGCAGTTTTGGGGACGCCGGCCCCACAGTTAATGGCTACACCTTC
TRBV5-6	-	TRBJ1-6	-	CASSSGPGDNSPLHF	TGTGCCAGCAGTTCGGGACCCGGGGACAATTCACCCCTCCACTTT
TRBV5-4	TRBD1	TRBJ1-6	-	CASSRGQGLSSSYNSPLHF	TGTGCCAGCAGCCGTGGACAGGGCCTATCGAGCTCCTATAATTCACCCCTCCACTTT
TRBV2	TRBD1	TRBJ2-2	-	CASRTGRLVAGELFF	TGTGCCAGCAGGACAGGGAGATTGGTGGCCGGGGAGCTGTTTTTT
TRBV7-8	TRBD2	TRBJ2-5	-	CVSSPRLLAEKETQYF	TGTGTCAGCAGCCCCAGGCTACTAGCGGAGAAAGAGACCCAGTACTTC
TRBV13	-	TRBJ1-4	-	CASSRGAGQSNEKLFF	TGTGCCAGCAGCCGCGGGGCTGGACAGTCTAATGAAAAACTGTTTTTT
TRBV6-1	TRBD1	TRBJ1-1	-	CASSEEGWTGEAFF	TGTGCCAGCAGTGAAGAAGGTTGGACAGGTGAAGCTTTCTTT
TRBV28	-	TRBJ1-2	-	CASSLSGLPAYGYTF	TGTGCCAGCAGTTTATCGGGACTCCCAGCCTATGGCTACACCTTC
TRBV2	-	TRBJ1-4	-	CASTAVSRGEKLFF	TGTGCCAGCACGGCAGTCTCTCGGGGTGAAAAACTGTTTTTT
TRBV28	-	TRBJ1-1	-	CASSFSHTEAFF	TGTGCCAGCAGTTTCTCACACACTGAAGCTTTCTTT
TRBV5-1	-	TRBJ1-2	-	CASSFQGLGYTF	TGCGCCAGCAGCTTCCAGGGGCTTGGCTACACCTTC
TRBV11-2	-	TRBJ2-7	-	CASSLVRPPHEQYF	TGTGCCAGCAGCTTAGTTCGGCCACCCCACGAGCAGTACTTC
TRBV6-5	-	TRBJ1-1	-	CASSYYGGARTEAFF	TGTGCCAGCAGTTACTATGGGGGCGCGAGGACTGAAGCTTTCTTT
TRBV6-5	-	TRBJ1-6	few	CAITQLFYNSPLHF	TGTGCCATCACTCAATTATTTTATAATTCACCCCTCCACTTT
TRBV3-1/TRBV3-2	-	TRBJ1-5	-	CASSQDRGGDQPQHF	TGTGCCAGCAGCCAAGATAGAGGGGGAGATCAGCCCCAGCATTTT